Each of the 31 T cell receptor beta chains below was sequenced from the same sample in a study of blood T cell repertoires in COVID-19 (dated by TCRdb to the early 2020s). Library prep was done by the immunoSEQ multiplex PCR assay. What TCRdb holds here is the immuneACCESS table cut down to in-frame rearrangements. Part of the clones is not present; checked against another copy, under half of the missing clones reflect an unresolved V gene, and the others are unexplained. This sample is represented by about 240,000 clones; around 85% of them were singletons. Over 7.5% of the sample is held by the ten biggest clonotypes. Source material: peripheral blood. Source of these receptors: a woman of 80 years or more with acute or convalescent COVID-19.

This clone was observed a few times. The chain uses TRBV28 and TRBJ2-2; D not certain. This CDR3 spans 11 amino acids. CDR1 MDHEN and CDR2 SYDVKM come from the germline V gene. Trimming stripped 11 bases from V and 7 bases from J, with 11 bases between. DNA of the CDR3: TGTGCCTCAGTCCAAGTCGGGGAGCTGTTTTTT. It specifies CASVQVGELFF.

The chain couples TRBV9 to TRBJ1-3; D call uncertain. Germline V gene lookup returns CDR1 SGDLS and CDR2 YYNGEE. This CDR3 contains 15 residues. V was pared by 3 bases and J by 0 bases, with 10 bases between. CDR3 sequence reads: CASSARAVSGNTIYF. The CDR3, as DNA: TGTGCCAGCAGCGCGAGGGCGGTCTCTGGAAACACCATATATTTT.

V is TRBV5-1 and J is TRBJ2-7; 9 bases map to TRBD2. The germline CDR1 and CDR2 sequences are SGHRS and YFSETQ. V shed 4 bases and J 1 base; nucleotides not matched to a gene: 6. The CDR3 sequence is 15 residues long. The CDR3 DNA sequence: TGCGCCAGCAGCCCTCAGCGGGGGGTATCCTACGAGCAGTACTTC. It specifies CASSPQRGVSYEQYF. Together with reference TRBV5-1 and TRBJ2-7, the CDR3 gives the full variable domain: KAGVTQTPRYLIKTRGQQVTLSCSPISGHRSVSWYQQTPGQGLQFLFEYFSETQRNKGNFPGRFSGRQFSNSRSEMNVSTLELGDSALYLCASSPQRGVSYEQYFGPGTRLTVT.

The chain has TRBV28 and TRBJ1-2; D is possibly TRBD1 (6 bases). From germline, CDR1 is MDHEN and CDR2 SYDVKM. The CDR3 loop spans 16 amino acids. Deletions cut 1 base from V and 7 bases from J, with 19 bases between. CDR3 DNA sequence: TGTGCCAGCAGTTTATCTGCGGAGCCCAGGGGTTTTGGCTACACCTTC. Translation: CASSLSAEPRGFGYTF.

The chain has TRBV6-2 or TRBV6-3 and TRBJ2-1; D perhaps matches TRBD2 (6 bases). Trimming took 2 bases from V and 10 from J, leaving 18 bases between them. The CDR3 is 15 amino acids. The germline V gene encodes CDR1 MNHEY and CDR2 SVGEGT. In DNA, the CDR3 is TGTGCCAGCAGTTACCCTGCAGGGACTTGGGGAGAGCAGTTCTTC. Its protein is CASSYPAGTWGEQFF.

This clone was observed a single time. The rearrangement joins TRBV7-2 to TRBJ1-3; a possible D gene is TRBD1 (6 bases). CDR1 is SGHTA and CDR2 is FQGNSA in the germline V gene. This CDR3 comprises 15 residues. The V and J ends lost 5 bases and 1 base respectively, with 12 bases between them. The CDR3: CASSTYQGSGNTIYF. CDR3 nucleotide sequence: TGTGCCAGCAGCACCTACCAGGGGTCTGGAAACACCATATATTTT.

The chain links TRBV10-3 to TRBJ1-2; 8 bases fit TRBD1. The CDR3 runs 13 residues. Trimming at V came to 6 bases and at J to 4 bases, leaving 4 bases not matched to a gene. Per the germline V gene, CDR1 is ENHRY and CDR2 is SYGVKD. The CDR3 is CAIRGDRTYGYTF. The DNA of the CDR3 is TGTGCCATCAGAGGGGACAGGACCTATGGCTACACCTTC.

CDR3 nucleotides: TGTGCCAGCAGCGTCGGCGGAGTAGAGACCCAGTACTTC. This gives the protein CASSVGGVETQYF. This rearrangement joins TRBV9 to TRBJ2-5; no clear D. The germline V and J ends were trimmed by 2 bases and 4 bases, with 9 bases remaining between them. CDR1 is SGDLS and CDR2 is YYNGEE in the germline V gene. The CDR3 covers 13 residues.

This chain joins TRBV5-1 and TRBJ1-2; perhaps TRBD1 as D (6 bases). CDR3 length: 16 residues. V lost 4 bases to trimming and J lost 6 bases, with 22 bases between them. The germline gives CDR1 SGHRS, CDR2 YFSETQ. The CDR3 loop is CASSPQGGGTGNGYTF. The CDR3 coding sequence is TGCGCCAGCAGCCCCCAGGGAGGGGGGACGGGGAATGGCTACACCTTC. Looking up the rest from reference TRBV5-1 and TRBJ1-2 gives the full variable domain: KAGVTQTPRYLIKTRGQQVTLSCSPISGHRSVSWYQQTPGQGLQFLFEYFSETQRNKGNFPGRFSGRQFSNSRSEMNVSTLELGDSALYLCASSPQGGGTGNGYTFGSGTRLTVV.

V usage is TRBV4-1 and J usage is TRBJ1-1, with a possible D match to TRBD1 (6 bases). Between the trimmed V and J ends, which lost 0 bases and 0 bases, there was a span of 17 bases. From germline, CDR1 is MGHRA and CDR2 YSYEKL. There are 18 residues in the CDR3. The CDR3 DNA reads TGCGCCAGCAGCCAAGAAACTCCGGGACACTCTATGAACACTGAAGCTTTCTTT. Translation: CASSQETPGHSMNTEAFF.

V is TRBV4-2 and J is TRBJ1-6; 7 bases agree with TRBD1. CDR1 is LGHNA and CDR2 is YNFKEQ in the germline V gene. With 1 base clipped from V and 7 bases from J, the junction kept 7 bases outside the gene matches. The CDR3 extends over 16 amino acids. The DNA for the CDR3 is TGTGCCAGCAGCCAAGCTCCGGGACAGCTAAATTCACCCCTCCACTTT. This encodes CASSQAPGQLNSPLHF.

The J gene is TRBJ2-1, the V gene TRBV7-6; D gene ambiguous. The CDR3 has 14 amino acids. V lost 0 bases, J lost 2 bases, and 5 bases lay in between. CDR1 is SGHVS, CDR2 FNYEAQ, per germline. CDR3 DNA: TGTGCCAGCAGCTTAGCTCCAGCCTACAATGAGCAGTTCTTC. Its translation is CASSLAPAYNEQFF.

This chain links TRBV5-4 with TRBJ1-4; 10 nucleotides align to TRBD1. There are 15 residues in the CDR3. The germline CDR1 and CDR2 sequences are SGHNT and YYREEE (reference sequence). V dropped 3 bases and J dropped 5; count of bases not matched to a gene: 4. The chain's CDR3 is CASSSPGQGNEKLFF. CDR3 coding DNA: TGTGCCAGCAGCTCCCCGGGACAGGGGAATGAAAAACTGTTTTTT.

This clone has only one observation. This chain uses TRBV7-9 with TRBJ1-4, with TRBD1 matching over 9 bases. The CDR3 sequence is 16 residues long. J lost 7 bases, V lost 1 base, and 7 bases had no gene match. Per the germline V gene, CDR1 is SEHNR and CDR2 is FQNEAQ (reference sequence). The chain's CDR3 is CASSLGDRERGEKLFF. CDR3 nucleotide sequence: TGTGCCAGCAGCTTAGGGGACAGGGAGAGAGGTGAAAAACTGTTTTTT.

A few counts support this clone. The chain couples TRBV5-4 to TRBJ2-3; 12 bases line up with TRBD2. Per germline, CDR1 SGHNT and CDR2 YYREEE (reference sequence). CDR3 length equals 16 residues. The V and J ends lost 4 bases and 5 bases, in that order; junction bases with no gene match: 8. CDR3 region: CASSPGTSGLLDTQYF. Written as DNA, the CDR3 is TGTGCCAGCAGCCCAGGGACTAGCGGGTTGTTAGATACGCAGTATTTT.

The CDR3 DNA follows: TGTGCCAGCAGTGGGACTAGCGGGGGGTTCAATGAGCAGTTCTTC. It yields the protein CASSGTSGGFNEQFF. The chain uses TRBV2 and TRBJ2-1; the match to TRBD2 covers 14 bases. V lost 4 bases to trimming and J lost 6 bases; unmatched junction nucleotides: 2. The germline V gene encodes CDR1 SNHLY and CDR2 FYNNEI. The CDR3 length is 15 residues.

This clone has a single count. This sequence joins TRBV10-3 and TRBJ1-5; 9 bases match TRBD1. Trimming cost V 8 bases and J 6 bases; bases outside gene matches: 5. Germline CDR1 ENHRY, CDR2 SYGVKD. The CDR3 is 13 residues long. Here the CDR3 reads CAILGQGRQPQHF. Written as DNA, the CDR3 is TGTGCCATCCTCGGACAGGGGCGTCAGCCCCAGCATTTT.

The chain carries TRBV3-1 (or the pseudogene TRBV3-2) and TRBJ2-5; perhaps TRBD2 as D (6 bases). The CDR3 covers 14 residues. Germline lookup yields CDR1 LGHDT and CDR2 YNNKEL (reference sequence). V was shortened by 5 bases and J by 2 bases, with 12 bases between the two germline ends. This CDR3 is CASSFGRGQETQYF. CDR3 nucleotides: TGTGCCAGCAGCTTCGGGAGAGGGCAAGAGACCCAGTACTTC.

CDR3 sequence reads: CATTGERGTDTQYF. DNA of the CDR3: TGTGCCACCACAGGGGAGCGGGGCACAGATACGCAGTATTTT. The chain combines TRBV10-3 with TRBJ2-3; TRBD1 is a possible D gene (7 bases). Trimming shortened V by 10 bases and J by 1 base, and 15 bases separated the two germline ends. The length of the CDR3 is 14 residues. From germline, CDR1 is ENHRY and CDR2 SYGVKD.

This clone was seen only a few times. This sample also contains other DNA sequences that code for the same CDR3. The J gene is TRBJ2-3, the V gene TRBV30, with 7 nucleotides matching TRBD2. Trimming at V came to 3 bases and at J to 0 bases, leaving 6 bases not matched to a gene. The CDR3 length is 15 residues. Germline V gene sequence: CDR1 GTSNPN, CDR2 SVGIG (reference sequence). The CDR3 DNA reads as TGTGCCTGGAGAGAAACCGGGGGGAGCACAGATACGCAGTATTTT. It translates to CAWRETGGSTDTQYF.

The chain combines TRBV18 with TRBJ2-7; 10 positions match TRBD1. CDR1 and CDR2 (germline): KGHSH, LQKENI. The CDR3 contains 14 residues. V shed 3 bases and J 5 bases; nucleotides not matched to a gene: 4. The DNA of the CDR3 is TGTGCCAGCTCACCGAAGACAGGGGGCGACGAGCAGTACTTC. This translates into CASSPKTGGDEQYF.

The gene calls are TRBV14 and TRBJ1-5; D gene ambiguous. Germline CDR1 is SGHDN and CDR2 is FVKESK. CDR3 size: 13 residues. V was trimmed by 4 bases and J by 5 bases, leaving 9 bases between them. The CDR3 nucleotides read TGTGCCAGCAGCCGAAACACAGATCAGCCCCAGCATTTT. It is translated as CASSRNTDQPQHF.

V and J are TRBV11-2 and TRBJ2-7; the match to TRBD2 covers 9 bases. Germline trimming cut 1 base from V and 4 bases from J; bases unmatched to any gene: 5. Germline V gene lookup returns CDR1 SGHAT and CDR2 FQNNGV. CDR3 length: 15 residues. The CDR3 coding sequence is TGTGCCAGCAGCTTAGGGGGCCTAGCGGGGTACGAGCAGTACTTC. Encoded protein: CASSLGGLAGYEQYF.

The J gene is TRBJ1-2, the V gene TRBV3-1 (or the pseudogene TRBV3-2), with TRBD1 identical over 11 bases. J gave up 8 bases and V 5 bases, and 4 bases lay outside the gene matches. The CDR3 length is 13 residues. Germline CDR1 LGHDT, CDR2 YNNKEL (reference sequence). DNA of the CDR3: TGTGCCAGCAGCGGACAGGGGGCGAGAGGCTACACCTTC. Translated, it gives CASSGQGARGYTF.

This clone was picked up a small number of times. The J gene is TRBJ1-6, the V gene TRBV5-1, with D possibly matching TRBD1 (6 bases). V shed 2 bases and J shed 5 bases, with 14 bases lying between them. Looked up from germline, CDR1 is SGHRS and CDR2 is YFSETQ. The CDR3 is made up of 16 amino acids. The CDR3 DNA reads TGCGCCAGCAGCTTACGTCAGGGGCCGGATAATTCACCCCTCCACTTT. Amino acids: CASSLRQGPDNSPLHF.

The chain uses TRBV27 and TRBJ1-3; TRBD1 is a possible D gene (5 bases). The V gene's germline CDR1 is MNHEY and CDR2 SMNVEV (reference sequence). There are 16 residues in the CDR3. Deletions cut 0 bases from V and 1 base from J, with 10 bases between. CDR3 residues: CASSLSTAGSGNTIYF. As DNA, the CDR3 is TGTGCCAGCAGTTTATCGACAGCTGGGTCTGGAAACACCATATATTTT.

The rearrangement links TRBV4-2 to TRBJ2-5; 13 positions match TRBD2. The CDR3 spans 15 residues. V shed 3 bases, J shed 4 bases, and the junction held 2 bases outside the gene matches. Per germline, CDR1 LGHNA and CDR2 YNFKEQ. CDR3 protein: CASSQGTSGVETQYF. Here the CDR3 DNA reads TGTGCCAGCAGCCAGGGGACTAGCGGGGTAGAGACCCAGTACTTC.

The CDR3 DNA sequence: TGTGCCAGCAGTTTATTTTCAGGTACGGCTCAGCCCCAGCATTTT. Encoded protein: CASSLFSGTAQPQHF. The J gene is TRBJ1-5, the V gene TRBV28, with D unclear. V gave up 1 base and J gave up 6 bases, with 13 bases separating them. Germline values: CDR1 MDHEN, CDR2 SYDVKM. The CDR3 is 15 amino acids.

This clone was detected only a few times. The gene calls are TRBV19 and TRBJ2-2, with D maybe TRBD2 (5 bases). The CDR3 runs to 12 residues. CDR1 and CDR2 from the germline V gene are LNHDA and SQIVND (reference sequence). V lost 6 bases and J 6 bases, leaving 8 bases between the germline ends. CDR3 region: CASSEGSGELFF. The CDR3 nucleotides are TGTGCCAGTAGCGAGGGTTCCGGGGAGCTGTTTTTT.

This chain joins TRBV19 and TRBJ2-6; D might be TRBD2 (5 bases). The V end lost 4 bases, the J end lost 3 bases, and 13 bases lay between the germline ends. In germline, CDR1 is LNHDA, CDR2 SQIVND (reference sequence). The CDR3 has 16 residues. The CDR3, as DNA: TGTGCCAGTAGTAACCCGGGGTTCGGTGGGGCCAACGTCCTGACTTTC. Translation gives CASSNPGFGGANVLTF.

This clone was seen a few times. The chain joins TRBV4-1 to TRBJ1-4; a possible D gene is TRBD1 (5 bases). The CDR3 totals 21 residues. The germline V and J ends were trimmed by 1 base and 0 bases, with 24 bases remaining between them. Germline values: CDR1 MGHRA, CDR2 YSYEKL. This chain's CDR3 is CASSQANPRQILYATNEKLFF. CDR3 DNA sequence: TGCGCCAGCAGCCAAGCAAACCCTCGACAGATACTATATGCAACTAATGAAAAACTGTTTTTT.